Given below is one T cell receptor (beta chain) in context. Its antigen is unknown. The sample's treatment: oral pan-JAK inhibitor, 5-10 mg twice daily. Extracted from the samples, RNA was reverse transcribed into cDNA to serve as the sequencing template. Method: immunoSEQ multiplex PCR; TCRdb's copy keeps in-frame clones and lacks some. Of tens of thousands of clones detected, about 71% appear once; the ten largest clones hold about 20%. The entry originates in a study of CD8+ T cells in alopecia areata. Across the whole study: Tofacitinib was taken orally by treated patients, and the dose was 5 to 10 mg twice daily. Study-wide points: Because one nonresponder was included, the link of baseline CD8+ expansion to response is considered uncertain. Patients shared TCRs less clearly than mice did, possibly for HLA-related reasons. Tofacitinib did not eliminate many expanded lesional clones from scalp or blood.

Germline values: CDR1 GTSNPN, CDR2 SVGIG (reference sequence). With V trimmed by 2 bases and J by 5 bases, 3 bases remained unmatched. This CDR3 region has 14 residues. The sample consisted of CD8+ T cells sorted from blood, taken at week 4, from a patient treated with tofacitinib. The chain links TRBV30 to TRBJ2-1; 10 bases map to TRBD1. This clonotype was sampled from a human donor with alopecia areata. The CDR3 here is CAWSTGTGDNEQFF. Written as DNA, the CDR3 is TGTGCCTGGAGTACCGGGACAGGGGACAATGAGCAGTTCTTC. The full variable domain, completed using reference TRBV30 and TRBJ2-1, is SQTIHQWPATLVQPVGSPLSLECTVEGTSNPNLYWYRQAAGRGLQLLFYSVGIGQISSEVPQNLSASRPQDRQFILSSKKLLLSDSGFYLCAWSTGTGDNEQFFGPGTRLTVL.